This TCR beta chain was captured by sequencing in a study of blood T cell repertoires in COVID-19. Study-level information: Whether acute or convalescent, the COVID-19 samples came from the United States, Italy and Spain.

Original processing methods: Estimation of nucleated cell counts was performed using reference gene primer amplification. Profiling relied on immunoSEQ multiplex PCR, and the TCRdb table lists in-frame clones only, not all of them. V, J and clone size were drawn from that table, and D and trimming were deduced from the DNA. The sample holds 200,000 to 250,000 clones, around 90% seen once. Participants spanned ages about 18 to 100 years and resided in 20 to 25 US areas. Individuals in the exposed group had encountered a COVID-19 case within 2 weeks preceding study entry. The clonotype comes from a man aged 25 to 40 who had been exposed to COVID-19. Sequencing used PBMCs or T cells enriched from blood (not recorded which).

CDR3 nucleotides: TGTGCCAGCAGCGCACGGACCGGGACTAGCGGGGGGAATGAGCAGTTCTTC. Its translation: CASSARTGTSGGNEQFF. The V call is TRBV13, the J call TRBJ2-1, with 15 bases fitting TRBD2. This CDR3 has 17 residues. CDR1 is PRHDT and CDR2 is FYEKMQ in the germline V gene (reference sequence). Trimming removed 5 bases from V and 7 bases from J; junction bases left unmatched: 9.